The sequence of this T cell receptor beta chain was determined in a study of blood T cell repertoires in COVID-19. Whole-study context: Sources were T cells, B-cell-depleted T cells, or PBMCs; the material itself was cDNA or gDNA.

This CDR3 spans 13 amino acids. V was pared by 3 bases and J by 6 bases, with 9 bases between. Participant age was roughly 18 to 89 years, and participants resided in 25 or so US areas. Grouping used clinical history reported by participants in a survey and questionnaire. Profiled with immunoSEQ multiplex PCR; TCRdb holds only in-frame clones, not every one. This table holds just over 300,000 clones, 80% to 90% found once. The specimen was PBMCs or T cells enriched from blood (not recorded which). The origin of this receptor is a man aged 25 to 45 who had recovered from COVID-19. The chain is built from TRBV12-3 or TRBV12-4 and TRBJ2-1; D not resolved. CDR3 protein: CASSFQITNEQFF. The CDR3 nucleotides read TGTGCCAGCAGTTTCCAGATTACCAATGAGCAGTTCTTC.